This T cell receptor (beta chain) is from a study of cytomegalovirus exposure and HLA in healthy donors. Both 60 Vbeta primers and 13 Jbeta primers went into the PCR. TCRdb's copy holds only in-frame clones and misses some; the assay was immunoSEQ multiplex PCR. Of over 150,000 clones detected, around 74% appear once; the ten largest clones hold over 2.5%. A remark on this clone: Its antigen is currently unknown.

General study results and limits: Some V segments, including TRBV6-2 and TRBV6-3, were excluded as indistinguishable. There were a few CMV-associated chains whose specificity for CMV antigens was confirmed in vitro.

CDR1 is MNHEY, CDR2 SVGAGI, per germline. This CDR3 spans 13 amino acids. Trimming removed 8 bases at V and 0 bases at J, with 9 bases between. This TCR came from a male donor in good health and CMV-seronegative. Material: PBMCs. This chain uses TRBV6-5 with TRBJ2-3; no definite D call. For the CDR3, the DNA is TGTGCCAGCCTCCAGGCTAGCACAGATACGCAGTATTTT. It is translated as CASLQASTDTQYF.